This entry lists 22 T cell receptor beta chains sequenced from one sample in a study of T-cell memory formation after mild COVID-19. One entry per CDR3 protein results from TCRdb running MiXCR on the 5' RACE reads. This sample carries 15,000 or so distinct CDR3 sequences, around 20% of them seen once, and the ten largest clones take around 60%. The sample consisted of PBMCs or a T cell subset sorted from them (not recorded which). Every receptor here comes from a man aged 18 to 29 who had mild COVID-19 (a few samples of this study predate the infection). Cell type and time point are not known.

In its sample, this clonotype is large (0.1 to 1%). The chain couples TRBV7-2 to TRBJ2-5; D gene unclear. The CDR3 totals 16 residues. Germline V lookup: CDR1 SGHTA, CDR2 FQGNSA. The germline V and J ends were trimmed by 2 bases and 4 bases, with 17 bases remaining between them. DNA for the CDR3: TGTGCCAGCAGCTTATGGGATACTGGCCCCCTAGAGACCCAGTACTTC. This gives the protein CASSLWDTGPLETQYF.

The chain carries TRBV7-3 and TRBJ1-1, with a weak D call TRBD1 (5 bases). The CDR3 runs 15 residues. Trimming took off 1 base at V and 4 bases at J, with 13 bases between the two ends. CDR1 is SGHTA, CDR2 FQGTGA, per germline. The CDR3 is CASSLRVGVGTEAFF. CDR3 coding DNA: TGTGCCAGCAGCTTAAGAGTGGGGGTCGGCACTGAAGCTTTCTTT.

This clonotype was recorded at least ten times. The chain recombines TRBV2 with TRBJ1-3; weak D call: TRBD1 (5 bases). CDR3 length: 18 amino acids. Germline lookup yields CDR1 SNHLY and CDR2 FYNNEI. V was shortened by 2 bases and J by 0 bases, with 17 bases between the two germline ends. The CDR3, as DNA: TGTGCCAGCAGTGAAAGGTGGGGCAGCGTCCTCTCTGGAAACACCATATATTTT. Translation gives CASSERWGSVLSGNTIYF.

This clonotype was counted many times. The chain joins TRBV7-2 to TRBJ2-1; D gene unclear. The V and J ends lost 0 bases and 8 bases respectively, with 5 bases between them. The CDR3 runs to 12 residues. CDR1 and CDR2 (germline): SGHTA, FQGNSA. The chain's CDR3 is CASSLAFYEQFF. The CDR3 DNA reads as TGTGCCAGCAGCTTAGCCTTTTATGAGCAGTTCTTC.

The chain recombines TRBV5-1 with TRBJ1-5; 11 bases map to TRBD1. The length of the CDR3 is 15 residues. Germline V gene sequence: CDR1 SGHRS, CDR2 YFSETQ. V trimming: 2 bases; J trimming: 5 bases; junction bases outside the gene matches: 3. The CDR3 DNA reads TGCGCCAGCAGCTTAGAGGGACAGGGGGATCAGCCCCAGCATTTT. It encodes CASSLEGQGDQPQHF.

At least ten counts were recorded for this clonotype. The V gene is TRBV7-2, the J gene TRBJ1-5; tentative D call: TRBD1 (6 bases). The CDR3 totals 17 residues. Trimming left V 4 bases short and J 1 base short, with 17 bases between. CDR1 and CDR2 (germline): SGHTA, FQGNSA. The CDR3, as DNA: TGTGCCAGCAGCTGGGCGGGGGGCGGATGGAGCAATCAGCCCCAGCATTTT. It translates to CASSWAGGGWSNQPQHF.

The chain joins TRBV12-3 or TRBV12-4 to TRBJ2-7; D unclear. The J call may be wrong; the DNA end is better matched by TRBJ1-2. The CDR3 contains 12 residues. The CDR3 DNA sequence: TGTGCCAGCAGAGCCGCGGGAGGCGGCTACACCTTC. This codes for CASRAAGGGYTF.

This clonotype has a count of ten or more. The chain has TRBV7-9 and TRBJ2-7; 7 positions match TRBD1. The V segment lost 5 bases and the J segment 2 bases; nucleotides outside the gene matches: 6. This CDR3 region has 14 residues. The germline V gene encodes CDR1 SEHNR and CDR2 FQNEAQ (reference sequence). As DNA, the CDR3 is TGTGCCAGCAGCCGACAGGGAAAGCCCTACGAGCAGTACTTC. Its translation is CASSRQGKPYEQYF. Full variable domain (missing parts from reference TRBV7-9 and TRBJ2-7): DTGVSQNPRHKITKRGQNVTFRCDPISEHNRLYWYRQTLGQGPEFLTYFQNEAQLEKSRLLSDRFSAERPKGSFSTLEIQRTEQGDSAMYLCASSRQGKPYEQYFGPGTRLTVT.

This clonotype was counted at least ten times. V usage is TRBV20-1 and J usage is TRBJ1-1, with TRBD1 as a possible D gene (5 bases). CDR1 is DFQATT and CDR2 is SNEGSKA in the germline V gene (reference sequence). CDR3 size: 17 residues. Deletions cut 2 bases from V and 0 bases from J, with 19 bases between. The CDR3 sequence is CSARNRDAASLNTEAFF. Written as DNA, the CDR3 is TGCAGTGCTAGAAACCGGGACGCAGCTTCGCTGAACACTGAAGCTTTCTTT.

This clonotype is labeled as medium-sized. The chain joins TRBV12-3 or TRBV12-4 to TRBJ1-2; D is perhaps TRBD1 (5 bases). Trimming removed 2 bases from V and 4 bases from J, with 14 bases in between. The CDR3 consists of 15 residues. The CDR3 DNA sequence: TGTGCCAGCAGTTTAATTCAGGGTTTCATCTATGGCTACACCTTC. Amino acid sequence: CASSLIQGFIYGYTF.

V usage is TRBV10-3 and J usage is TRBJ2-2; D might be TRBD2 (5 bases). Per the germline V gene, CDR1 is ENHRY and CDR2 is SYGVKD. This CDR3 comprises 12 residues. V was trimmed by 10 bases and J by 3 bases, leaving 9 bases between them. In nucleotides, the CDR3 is TGTGCCACCTGGACTGACACCGGGGAGCTGTTTTTT. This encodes CATWTDTGELFF.

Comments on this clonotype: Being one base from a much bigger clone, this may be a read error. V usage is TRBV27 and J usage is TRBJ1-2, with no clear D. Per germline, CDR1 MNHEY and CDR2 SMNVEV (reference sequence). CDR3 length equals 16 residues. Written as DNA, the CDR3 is TGTGCCAGCACCCGAGAGGCAGGACTCATATCCGATGGCGACACCTTC. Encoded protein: CASTREAGLISDGDTF.

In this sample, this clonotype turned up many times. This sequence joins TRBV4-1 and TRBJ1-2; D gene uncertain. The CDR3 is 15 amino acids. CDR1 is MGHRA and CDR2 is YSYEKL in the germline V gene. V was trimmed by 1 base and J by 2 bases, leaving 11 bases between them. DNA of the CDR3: TGCGCCAGCAGCCAAGCCGCAGGAGTAAACTATGGCTACACCTTC. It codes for CASSQAAGVNYGYTF.

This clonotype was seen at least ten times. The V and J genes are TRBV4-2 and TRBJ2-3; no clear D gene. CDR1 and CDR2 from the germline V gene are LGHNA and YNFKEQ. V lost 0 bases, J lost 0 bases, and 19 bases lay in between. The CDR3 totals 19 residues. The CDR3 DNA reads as TGTGCCAGCAGCCAAGATGGGGTTATTGTTGTCGCTAGCACAGATACGCAGTATTTT. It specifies CASSQDGVIVVASTDTQYF.

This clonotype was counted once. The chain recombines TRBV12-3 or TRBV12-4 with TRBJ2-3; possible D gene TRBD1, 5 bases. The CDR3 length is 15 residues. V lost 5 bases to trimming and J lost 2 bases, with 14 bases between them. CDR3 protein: CASSPQGSNTDTQYF. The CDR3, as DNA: TGTGCCAGCAGTCCTCAGGGTAGTAACACAGATACGCAGTATTTT.

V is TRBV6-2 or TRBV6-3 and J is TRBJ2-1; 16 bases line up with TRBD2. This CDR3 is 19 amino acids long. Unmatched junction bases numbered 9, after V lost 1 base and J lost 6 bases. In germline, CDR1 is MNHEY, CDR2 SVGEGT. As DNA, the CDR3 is TGTGCCAGCAGTTACTTTGGGACTAGCGGGGGGGCCCGGCGCAATGAGCAGTTCTTC. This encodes CASSYFGTSGGARRNEQFF.

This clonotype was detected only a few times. The CDR3 DNA reads TGTGCCAGCAGCCGAGGAGGTTTTCGCACTGAAGCTTTCTTT. As protein: CASSRGGFRTEAFF. The chain couples TRBV4-2 to TRBJ1-1; D unresolved. V was trimmed by 4 bases and J by 4 bases, leaving 13 bases between them. This CDR3 spans 14 amino acids. Germline lookup yields CDR1 LGHNA and CDR2 YNFKEQ.

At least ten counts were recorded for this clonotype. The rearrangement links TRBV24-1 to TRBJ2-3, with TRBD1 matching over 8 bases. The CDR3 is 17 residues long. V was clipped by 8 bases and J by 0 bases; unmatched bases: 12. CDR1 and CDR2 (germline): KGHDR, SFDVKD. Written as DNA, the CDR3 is TGTGCCACCAAAGGACAGGGACATTTAATAAGCACAGATACGCAGTATTTT. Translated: CATKGQGHLISTDTQYF.

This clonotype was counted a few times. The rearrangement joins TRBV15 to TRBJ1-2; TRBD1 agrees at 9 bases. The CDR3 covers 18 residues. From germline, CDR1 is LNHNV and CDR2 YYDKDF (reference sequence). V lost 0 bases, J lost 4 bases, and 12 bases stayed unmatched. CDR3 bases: TGTGCCACCAGCAGAGAGGATATACAGGGGGCGCGGGGCTATGGCTACACCTTC. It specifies CATSREDIQGARGYGYTF.

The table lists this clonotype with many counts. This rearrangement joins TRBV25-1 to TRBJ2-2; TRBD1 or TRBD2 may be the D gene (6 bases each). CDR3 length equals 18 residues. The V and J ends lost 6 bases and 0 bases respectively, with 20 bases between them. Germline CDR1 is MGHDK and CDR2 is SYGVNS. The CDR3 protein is CASRGGHPDIPNTGELFF. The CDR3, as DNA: TGTGCCAGCAGGGGGGGACACCCCGACATCCCGAACACCGGGGAGCTGTTTTTT. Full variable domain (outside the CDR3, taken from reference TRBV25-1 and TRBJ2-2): EADIYQTPRYLVIGTGKKITLECSQTMGHDKMYWYQQDPGMELHLIHYSYGVNSTEKGDLSSESTVSRIRTEHFPLTLESARPSHTSQYLCASRGGHPDIPNTGELFFGEGSRLTVL.

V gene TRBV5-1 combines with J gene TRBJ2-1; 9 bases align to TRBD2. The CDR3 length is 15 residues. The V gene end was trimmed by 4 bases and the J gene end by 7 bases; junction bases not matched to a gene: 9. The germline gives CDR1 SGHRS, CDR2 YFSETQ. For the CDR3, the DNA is TGCGCCAGCAGCCAAGGGCTAGCGGGGAGGAATGAGCAGTTCTTC. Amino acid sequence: CASSQGLAGRNEQFF.

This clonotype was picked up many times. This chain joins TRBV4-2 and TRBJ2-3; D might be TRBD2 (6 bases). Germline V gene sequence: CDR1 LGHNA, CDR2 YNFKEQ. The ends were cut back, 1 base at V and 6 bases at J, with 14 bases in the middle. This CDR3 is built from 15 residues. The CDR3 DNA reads TGTGCCAGCAGCCAAGCCCAGACTAGATCGGATACGCAGTATTTT. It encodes CASSQAQTRSDTQYF.